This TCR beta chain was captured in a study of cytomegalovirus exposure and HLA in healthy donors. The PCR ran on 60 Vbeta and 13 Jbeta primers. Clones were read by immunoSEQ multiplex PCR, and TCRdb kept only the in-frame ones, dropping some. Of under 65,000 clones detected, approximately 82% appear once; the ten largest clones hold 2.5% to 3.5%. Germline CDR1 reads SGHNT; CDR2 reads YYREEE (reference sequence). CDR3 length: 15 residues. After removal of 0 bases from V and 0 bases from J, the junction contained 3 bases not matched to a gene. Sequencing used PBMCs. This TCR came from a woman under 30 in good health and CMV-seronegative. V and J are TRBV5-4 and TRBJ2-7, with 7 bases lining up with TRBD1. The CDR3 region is CASSLAGDSSYEQYF. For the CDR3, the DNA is TGTGCCAGCAGCTTGGCCGGGGACAGCTCCTACGAGCAGTACTTC.